Detailed here is one T cell receptor (beta chain). What it recognizes is unknown. Assembly of TCR beta libraries relied on iRepertoire HTBI primers together with Arm-PCR of CDR3 regions. From the multiplex PCR reads, TCRdb called clonotypes with MiXCR, one entry per CDR3 protein. The table lists about 470,000 distinct CDR3 sequences, less than 25% of them singletons. This sample was included in a study of regulatory T cells in long-lasting Graves disease. Study-level findings and limits: Among the persistent patients, 2,500 to 3,500 public clonotypes were shared, more than the 966 shared among new patients. Persistent cases favored TRBV28, TRBJ1-2 and TRBJ2-5.

Documented time point: persistent/refractory GD, antithyroid drugs over 5 years with positive TRAb. From PBMCs, RNA was extracted and then used to make the TCR library. With EDTA tubes as the receptacles, approximately 8.2 milliliters of peripheral blood were drawn. Trimming shortened V by 0 bases and J by 6 bases, and 24 bases separated the two germline ends. The CDR3 loop spans 17 amino acids. Germline V lookup: CDR1 DFQATT, CDR2 SNEGSKA (reference sequence). V and J are TRBV20-1 and TRBJ2-7; D is perhaps TRBD1 or TRBD2 (5 bases each). The sample consisted of peripheral blood mononuclear cells (PBMCs), taken when the disease was refractory, from a patient treated with antithyroid drugs. The receptor was isolated from a female donor with Graves disease. CDR3 residues: CSARDPQVGAGIPEQYF. CDR3 nucleotide sequence: TGCAGTGCTAGAGATCCCCAGGTCGGGGCAGGGATCCCCGAGCAGTACTTC.